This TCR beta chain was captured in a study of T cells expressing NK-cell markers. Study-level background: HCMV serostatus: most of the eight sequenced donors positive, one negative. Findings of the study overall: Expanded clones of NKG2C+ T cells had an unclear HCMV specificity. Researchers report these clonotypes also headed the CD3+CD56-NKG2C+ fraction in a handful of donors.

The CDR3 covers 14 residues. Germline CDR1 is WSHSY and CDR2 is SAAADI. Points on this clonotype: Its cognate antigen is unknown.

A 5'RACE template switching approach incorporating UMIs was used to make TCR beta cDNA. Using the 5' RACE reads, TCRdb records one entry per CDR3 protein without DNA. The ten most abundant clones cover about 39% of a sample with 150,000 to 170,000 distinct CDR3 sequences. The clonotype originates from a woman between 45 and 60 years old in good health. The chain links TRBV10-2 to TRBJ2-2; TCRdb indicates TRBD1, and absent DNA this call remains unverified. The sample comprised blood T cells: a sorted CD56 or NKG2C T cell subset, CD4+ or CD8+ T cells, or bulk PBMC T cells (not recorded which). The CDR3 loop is CASCGTANTGELFF.